This T cell receptor (beta chain) appears in the sequencing data of a study of shared clonotypes between healthy human individuals. Points from the study as a whole: The naive CD4 repertoires of a handful of donors were compared, and 5% to 6.5% of clonotypes were shared.

As to this clone: What it recognizes is unknown.

Donors were healthy HIV-negative adults without recently reported acute infections or vaccinations. The protocol was immunoSEQ multiplex PCR, while the TCRdb copy is restricted to in-frame clones and leaves out a portion. Here the sample spans roughly 530,000 clones, roughly 95% being singletons. The CDR3 is 14 residues long. CDR1 and CDR2 (germline): MDHEN, SYDVKM. With V trimmed by 4 bases and J by 8 bases, 7 bases remained unmatched. Sequencing was done on a sample of naive CD4+ T cells sorted from blood. Subset defined: CD45RA+ positively selected. This receptor was obtained from a woman in her twenties or thirties in good health. This sequence joins TRBV28 and TRBJ1-4; 7 bases fit TRBD1. CDR3 DNA: TGTGCCAGCAGTTCCGGACAGGTTGGGGAAAAACTGTTTTTT. Its translation: CASSSGQVGEKLFF.